This T cell receptor beta chain was captured in a study of T cell responses to AZD1222 COVID-19 vaccine. Here immunoSEQ multiplex PCR was the method, and the copy in TCRdb shows in-frame clones only, minus some. The sample contains 120,000 or so clones, roughly 90% of which appear only once. Germline lookup yields CDR1 KGHDR and CDR2 SFDVKD. The CDR3 extends over 13 amino acids. Trimming shortened V by 12 bases and J by 3 bases, and 16 bases separated the two germline ends. This clone is a singleton in its sample. The J gene is TRBJ1-1, the V gene TRBV24-1; no reliable D call. The sample was peripheral blood, taken on day 0 of AZD1222 vaccination. The TCR comes from an adult in good health. CDR3 in amino acids: CARKGGEDTEAFF. The DNA of the CDR3 is TGTGCCCGAAAAGGAGGCGAGGACACTGAAGCTTTCTTT.